These 24 T cell receptor beta chains came from one sample sequenced in a study of PD-L1 blockade in urothelial cancer. Here immunoSEQ multiplex PCR was the method, and the copy in TCRdb shows in-frame clones only, minus some. The sample includes under 60,000 clones, roughly 80% seen only once; the top ten take around 3.2%. Time point meaning: pretreatment peripheral blood. The specimen comprised PBMCs, sampled around atezolizumab (anti-PD-L1) treatment. The source of these receptors is an older man with urothelial cancer.

The chain uses TRBV28 and TRBJ2-7, with 11 bases matching TRBD1. V lost 5 bases, J lost 3 bases, and 0 bases stayed unmatched. CDR1 MDHEN and CDR2 SYDVKM come from the germline V gene. The CDR3 length is 13 residues. CDR3 residues: CASSGTGGYEQYF. Here the CDR3 DNA reads TGTGCCAGCAGTGGGACAGGGGGCTACGAGCAGTACTTC.

The J gene is TRBJ1-1, the V gene TRBV6-5; possible D gene TRBD1, 6 bases. Germline V gene sequence: CDR1 MNHEY, CDR2 SVGAGI. Trimming stripped 6 bases from V and 2 bases from J, with 13 bases between. The CDR3 extends over 14 amino acids. The CDR3 DNA reads TGTGCCAGCAGCCTCGACAGGTCCAACACTGAAGCTTTCTTT. The encoded protein is CASSLDRSNTEAFF.

V is TRBV28 and J is TRBJ1-1; 9 positions agree with TRBD1. The CDR3 sequence is 15 residues long. V lost 6 bases and J lost 5; bases outside the gene matches: 10. Per the germline V gene, CDR1 is MDHEN and CDR2 is SYDVKM. Here the CDR3 reads CASSRPGQGRTEAFF. CDR3 coding DNA: TGTGCCAGCAGCCGGCCGGGACAGGGACGGACTGAAGCTTTCTTT.

The J gene is TRBJ2-7, the V gene TRBV19; 10 nucleotides match TRBD1. This CDR3 has 14 amino acids. V lost 5 bases, J lost 5 bases, and 6 bases stayed unmatched. Germline V lookup: CDR1 LNHDA, CDR2 SQIVND (reference sequence). Written as DNA, the CDR3 is TGTGCCAGTAGTCCCAGGACAGGGGGGGACGAGCAGTACTTC. Encoded protein: CASSPRTGGDEQYF.

V gene TRBV21-1 combines with J gene TRBJ1-1. TRBV21-1 is listed as a pseudogene. CDR3 length equals 13 residues. CDR3 DNA sequence: TGTGCCAGCAGCTCGGCAGACTTGGCTGAAGCTTTCTTT. Translating it yields CASSSADLAEAFF.

The rearrangement uses TRBV2 and TRBJ1-2; the match to TRBD1 covers 7 bases. The CDR3 is 13 residues long. Germline V gene lookup returns CDR1 SNHLY and CDR2 FYNNEI. Losses at the gene ends were 6 bases for V and 5 bases for J; bases not matched to a gene: 6. This chain's CDR3 is CASSGQALYGYTF. The CDR3 DNA is TGTGCCAGCAGCGGACAGGCCCTATATGGCTACACCTTC.

The chain recombines TRBV21-1 with TRBJ1-2. TRBV21-1 is given as a pseudogene. The CDR3 contains 14 residues. The CDR3 protein is CASSKELFNYGYTF. The CDR3 bases are TGTGCCAGCAGCAAAGAACTATTCAACTATGGCTACACCTTC.

The chain links TRBV5-1 to TRBJ2-7, with 9 bases lining up with TRBD2. CDR1 is SGHRS and CDR2 is YFSETQ in the germline V gene. V shed 6 bases, J shed 1 base, and the junction held 2 bases outside the gene matches. The length of the CDR3 is 13 residues. For the CDR3, the DNA is TGCGCCAGCAATAGCGGGAGTTCCTACGAGCAGTACTTC. Protein sequence: CASNSGSSYEQYF.

The V call is TRBV6-5, the J call TRBJ2-5; TRBD2 agrees at 8 bases. This CDR3 spans 13 amino acids. Trimming took 8 bases from V and 4 from J; bases not matched to a gene: 6. From germline, CDR1 is MNHEY and CDR2 SVGAGI. For the CDR3, the DNA is TGTGCCAGCTCCGAAGCGGGAGTAGAGACCCAGTACTTC. Translating it yields CASSEAGVETQYF.

The chain employs TRBV28 and TRBJ2-1; 9 bases align to TRBD2. Trimming at V came to 2 bases and at J to 4 bases, leaving 3 bases not matched to a gene. The CDR3 consists of 15 residues. Germline V gene sequence: CDR1 MDHEN, CDR2 SYDVKM. CDR3 protein: CASSLGGGAYNEQFF. CDR3 sequence (DNA): TGTGCCAGCAGTTTAGGCGGGGGGGCTTACAATGAGCAGTTCTTC.

The rearrangement joins TRBV19 to TRBJ1-6; D not certain. This CDR3 is built from 15 residues. V was shortened by 3 bases and J by 7 bases, with 13 bases between the two germline ends. The germline V gene encodes CDR1 LNHDA and CDR2 SQIVND (reference sequence). The CDR3 spells CASSIGGRANSPLHF. CDR3 coding DNA: TGTGCCAGTAGTATTGGAGGTAGGGCCAATTCACCCCTCCACTTT.

V is TRBV5-4 and J is TRBJ2-1; TRBD1 might be the D (7 bases). The CDR3 runs 14 residues. V shed 5 bases and J shed 5 bases, with 14 bases lying between them. CDR1 and CDR2 (germline): SGHNT, YYREEE (reference sequence). DNA of the CDR3: TGTGCCAGCAGAGGAGGGACAGAAAACAATGAGCAGTTCTTC. It encodes CASRGGTENNEQFF.

The V and J genes are TRBV7-8 and TRBJ1-5; possible D gene TRBD1, 6 bases. The CDR3 totals 17 residues. CDR1 and CDR2 (germline): SGHVS, FQNEAQ. Trimming removed 5 bases from V and 5 bases from J, with 22 bases in between. The CDR3 loop is CASSRARDTDGYQPQHF. CDR3 coding DNA: TGTGCCAGCAGCCGAGCTCGGGACACCGACGGTTATCAGCCCCAGCATTTT.

Here the CDR3 DNA reads TGCGCCAGCAGCCAATATGGGGCCAATCAGCCCCAGCATTTT. Encoded protein: CASSQYGANQPQHF. V gene TRBV4-1 combines with J gene TRBJ1-5; possible D gene TRBD1, 5 bases. CDR1 is MGHRA, CDR2 YSYEKL, per germline. V lost 2 bases, J lost 3 bases, and 8 bases lay in between. This CDR3 region has 14 residues.

The CDR3 DNA is TGTGCCAGCAGCGTCTCAGGACAGGGGGCTTCCGAGCAGTACTTC. The encoded protein is CASSVSGQGASEQYF. This chain uses TRBV9 with TRBJ2-7, with TRBD1 identical over 11 bases. This CDR3 has 15 residues. V was clipped by 2 bases and J by 6 bases; unmatched bases: 7. In germline, CDR1 is SGDLS, CDR2 YYNGEE.

This chain connects TRBV7-3 to TRBJ2-3; TRBD2 aligns across 11 bases. The V gene end was trimmed by 4 bases and the J gene end by 2 bases; junction bases not matched to a gene: 2. The CDR3 runs 15 residues. CDR1 is SGHTA and CDR2 is FQGTGA in the germline V gene. The chain's CDR3 is CASSSTSGITDTQYF. DNA for the CDR3: TGTGCCAGCAGCTCGACTAGCGGGATCACAGATACGCAGTATTTT.

The rearrangement joins TRBV7-9 to TRBJ1-2, with no clear D. V was cut by 5 bases and J by 8 bases, with 15 bases left in between. Germline CDR1 SEHNR, CDR2 FQNEAQ (reference sequence). CDR3 length: 13 amino acids. CDR3 DNA: TGTGCCAGCAGCCCGGACGGACTTAGGGGCTACACCTTC. Amino acid sequence: CASSPDGLRGYTF.

This sequence joins TRBV6-1 and TRBJ2-7; 8 bases map to TRBD2. CDR1 and CDR2 (germline): MNHNS, SASEGT. CDR3 size: 14 residues. V shed 3 bases and J 2 bases; nucleotides not matched to a gene: 3. CDR3 sequence: CASSDSGTTYEQYF. The CDR3 nucleotides read TGTGCCAGCAGTGATAGCGGGACCACCTACGAGCAGTACTTC.

This chain connects TRBV28 to TRBJ1-2; D ambiguous. V was cut by 4 bases and J by 8 bases, with 11 bases left in between. The CDR3 totals 12 residues. Per the germline V gene, CDR1 is MDHEN and CDR2 is SYDVKM. CDR3 sequence reads: CASSSRTGGYTF. The CDR3 nucleotides are TGTGCCAGCAGTTCCCGGACGGGAGGCTACACCTTC.

This clone came up once. This sequence joins TRBV5-1 and TRBJ2-5; 8 bases line up with TRBD1. The CDR3 sequence is 17 residues long. Germline assignment: CDR1 SGHRS and CDR2 YFSETQ. Losses at the gene ends were 4 bases for V and 5 bases for J; bases not matched to a gene: 16. CDR3 in amino acids: CASSPNGGRDRQETQYF. The CDR3 nucleotides are TGCGCCAGCAGCCCAAACGGGGGTCGGGACAGGCAGGAGACCCAGTACTTC.

The gene calls are TRBV6-5 and TRBJ1-1, with 7 bases fitting TRBD1. The CDR3 totals 15 residues. Germline CDR1 is MNHEY and CDR2 is SVGAGI. Trimming took 6 bases from V and 5 from J; bases not matched to a gene: 12. The CDR3 coding sequence is TGTGCCAGCAGCAGCAGGACAGGTAGGGGAACTGAAGCTTTCTTT. Its protein product is CASSSRTGRGTEAFF.

The chain couples TRBV5-6 to TRBJ2-7; no firm D call. The germline V gene encodes CDR1 SGHDT and CDR2 YYEEEE. This CDR3 region has 12 residues. Trimming stripped 3 bases from V and 0 bases from J, with 4 bases between. This CDR3 reads CASSWSSYEQYF. In DNA form, the CDR3 reads TGTGCCAGCAGCTGGAGCTCCTACGAGCAGTACTTC.

The CDR3 sequence is CSVATSGVSDTQYF. CDR3 in DNA: TGCAGCGTAGCTACTAGCGGGGTGTCAGATACGCAGTATTTT. The gene calls are TRBV29-1 and TRBJ2-3, with 10 bases matching TRBD2. V lost 6 bases and J lost 4; bases outside the gene matches: 7. The germline V gene has CDR1 SQVTM and CDR2 ANQGSEA. This CDR3 has 14 amino acids.

This clone has just a few counts. The rearrangement joins TRBV18 to TRBJ1-5; 10 nucleotides line up with TRBD1. Germline V lookup: CDR1 KGHSH, CDR2 LQKENI. The CDR3 covers 15 residues. Losses at the gene ends were 6 bases for V and 7 bases for J; bases not matched to a gene: 9. The DNA for the CDR3 is TGTGCCAGCTCGCCAGACAGGGGGCCAGGGCAGCCCCAGCATTTT. Translation: CASSPDRGPGQPQHF.